The 26 T cell receptor beta chains below were found in one sample sequenced in a study of OX40 agonist ivuxolimab in advanced cancers. The library was built by means of the immunoSEQ multiplex PCR assay. What TCRdb holds here is the immuneACCESS table cut down to in-frame rearrangements. Part of the clones is not present; checked against another copy, under half of the missing clones reflect an unresolved V gene, and the others are unexplained. This sample is represented by about 54,000 clones; 91% of them were singletons. The ten largest make up over 7.5% of the sample. The source was CD4+ or CD8+ T cells sorted from blood, collected in a trial of the OX40 agonist ivuxolimab. The receptor source for this set is an adult with an advanced solid tumor such as melanoma, head and neck, liver or kidney cancer.

V gene TRBV7-9 combines with J gene TRBJ2-5; 7 bases map to TRBD2. CDR1 is SEHNR, CDR2 FQNEAQ, per germline (reference sequence). The length of the CDR3 is 14 residues. The junction had 3 bases not matched to a gene; V was cut back by 4 bases and J by 1 base. This CDR3 is CASSWASGQETQYF. Written as DNA, the CDR3 is TGTGCCAGCAGCTGGGCTAGCGGCCAAGAGACCCAGTACTTC.

The chain is built from TRBV15 and TRBJ2-3, with a possible D match to TRBD1 (5 bases). Germline V gives CDR1 LNHNV, CDR2 YYDKDF (reference sequence). V lost 3 bases and J lost 2, with 15 bases in between. This CDR3 has 16 amino acids. CDR3 protein: CATSSDPPGITDTQYF. For the CDR3, the DNA is TGTGCCACCAGCAGTGATCCCCCAGGGATCACAGATACGCAGTATTTT.

V is TRBV27 and J is TRBJ2-5, with D perhaps TRBD1 (6 bases). The germline V and J ends were trimmed by 5 bases and 2 bases, with 9 bases remaining between them. The CDR3 contains 13 residues. Germline V gene data show CDR1 as MNHEY and CDR2 as SMNVEV (reference sequence). CDR3 DNA sequence: TGTGCCAGCAGTCCCGGACAGCAAGAGACCCAGTACTTC. As protein: CASSPGQQETQYF.

The chain is built from TRBV11-3 and TRBJ2-2, with TRBD2 as a possible D gene (5 bases). This CDR3 spans 14 amino acids. V lost 5 bases and J lost 1, with 8 bases in between. Germline CDR1 is SGHNT and CDR2 is YENEEA. The CDR3 DNA sequence: TGTGCCAGCAGCCGGGATTGGAACACCGGGGAGCTGTTTTTT. As protein: CASSRDWNTGELFF.

This clone came up once. V gene TRBV14 combines with J gene TRBJ1-6, with a tentative D call TRBD1 (5 bases). CDR3 length equals 13 residues. The germline gives CDR1 SGHDN, CDR2 FVKESK. V was trimmed by 4 bases and J by 9 bases, leaving 10 bases between them. CDR3 DNA sequence: TGTGCCAGCAGCCCTGACAGTTTTTCACCCCTCCACTTT. This encodes CASSPDSFSPLHF.

The rearrangement links TRBV4-1 to TRBJ1-1; 8 positions agree with TRBD1. Germline lookup yields CDR1 MGHRA and CDR2 YSYEKL. The CDR3 sequence is 15 residues long. J gave up 3 bases and V 3 bases, and 6 bases lay outside the gene matches. The CDR3 DNA reads as TGCGCCAGCAGCCAGGACAGGGCGAGGGACACTGAAGCTTTCTTT. The encoded protein is CASSQDRARDTEAFF.

The rearrangement uses TRBV14 and TRBJ1-1; D is unresolved. There are 11 residues in the CDR3. Germline-derived CDR1 and CDR2 are SGHDN and FVKESK. V dropped 1 base and J dropped 8 bases, with 5 bases sitting between them. CDR3 sequence: CASSQGMEAFF. The CDR3 nucleotides are TGTGCCAGCAGCCAAGGAATGGAAGCTTTCTTT.

The chain combines TRBV27 with TRBJ2-1, with TRBD1 matching over 7 bases. Looked up from germline, CDR1 is MNHEY and CDR2 is SMNVEV (reference sequence). V gave up 3 bases and J gave up 3 bases; unmatched junction bases: 2. The CDR3 extends over 14 amino acids. CDR3 sequence reads: CASSFGQDYNEQFF. CDR3 DNA sequence: TGTGCCAGCAGTTTCGGACAGGACTACAATGAGCAGTTCTTC.

This chain joins TRBV27 and TRBJ2-5, with a weak D call TRBD1 (5 bases). Germline V gene sequence: CDR1 MNHEY, CDR2 SMNVEV (reference sequence). V lost 0 bases, J lost 4 bases, and 12 bases lay in between. The CDR3 has 15 residues. CDR3 DNA sequence: TGTGCCAGCAGTTTATCGGCACAGGACGGAGAGACCCAGTACTTC. It translates to CASSLSAQDGETQYF.

The chain has TRBV7-6 and TRBJ2-1; tentative D call: TRBD1 (6 bases). This CDR3 is 13 amino acids long. Looked up from germline, CDR1 is SGHVS and CDR2 is FNYEAQ. V was trimmed by 3 bases and J by 7 bases, leaving 10 bases between them. CDR3 loop: CASSLGAVNEQFF. The CDR3 bases are TGTGCCAGCAGCTTGGGGGCAGTTAATGAGCAGTTCTTC.

V gene TRBV28 combines with J gene TRBJ2-1, with D tentatively TRBD2 (6 bases). V was pared by 2 bases and J by 4 bases, with 9 bases between. The CDR3 totals 14 residues. Germline V lookup: CDR1 MDHEN, CDR2 SYDVKM. The CDR3 sequence: CASSLTSIYNEQFF. In DNA form, the CDR3 reads TGTGCCAGCAGTTTAACTAGCATATACAATGAGCAGTTCTTC.

J is TRBJ1-2 and V is TRBV12-5; D might be TRBD1 (5 bases). Trimming cost V 4 bases and J 6 bases, with 12 bases left between them. Germline CDR1 is LGHNT and CDR2 is FRNRAP. This CDR3 contains 13 residues. In DNA form, the CDR3 reads TGTGCTAGTGGTTCAGCCTCAGGGAATGGCTACACCTTC. It translates to CASGSASGNGYTF.

This clone was observed a single time. The sample contains more than one DNA sequence encoding this CDR3. In DNA, the CDR3 is TGTGCCAGCAGTTTATCGGGGGAGACCCAGTACTTC. Translation gives CASSLSGETQYF. V is TRBV27 and J is TRBJ2-5; no firm D call. The V gene lost 0 bases and the J gene lost 5 bases, with 4 bases spanning the gap. This CDR3 spans 12 amino acids. Germline V CDR1 and CDR2: MNHEY, SMNVEV (reference sequence).

J is TRBJ2-5 and V is TRBV5-1, with 9 positions matching TRBD2. The CDR3 covers 17 residues. Germline V CDR1 and CDR2: SGHRS, YFSETQ. Unmatched junction bases numbered 9, after V lost 3 bases and J lost 0 bases. The CDR3 region is CASSWKTSGGDQETQYF. CDR3 in DNA: TGCGCCAGCAGCTGGAAGACTAGCGGAGGAGACCAAGAGACCCAGTACTTC. The full variable domain, rest sourced from reference TRBV5-1 and TRBJ2-5, is KAGVTQTPRYLIKTRGQQVTLSCSPISGHRSVSWYQQTPGQGLQFLFEYFSETQRNKGNFPGRFSGRQFSNSRSEMNVSTLELGDSALYLCASSWKTSGGDQETQYFGPGTRLLVL.

The chain couples TRBV5-1 to TRBJ2-3; D is possibly TRBD2 (6 bases). Germline lookup yields CDR1 SGHRS and CDR2 YFSETQ. CDR3 length equals 15 residues. Deletions cut 1 base from V and 5 bases from J, with 14 bases between. The CDR3 coding sequence is TGCGCCAGCAGCTTGATGAGTCGGGAGCAAGATACGCAGTATTTT. This sequence encodes CASSLMSREQDTQYF.

Only one count was recorded for this clone. V is TRBV5-4 and J is TRBJ2-5; D possibly corresponds to TRBD2 (5 bases). Germline CDR1 and CDR2: SGHNT and YYREEE (reference sequence). V was trimmed by 7 bases and J by 5 bases, leaving 9 bases between them. This CDR3 is 11 amino acids long. CDR3 bases: TGTGCCAGCGTAACGGGGGAGACCCAGTACTTC. Translating it yields CASVTGETQYF.

This clone was seen once. Different DNA sequences within this sample yield the same CDR3. The genes are TRBV28 and TRBJ1-2; tentative D call: TRBD1 (6 bases). V was shortened by 2 bases and J by 0 bases, with 13 bases between the two germline ends. The V gene's germline CDR1 is MDHEN and CDR2 SYDVKM. The CDR3 is 16 amino acids. As DNA, the CDR3 is TGTGCCAGCAGTTTAACCTCAGGGGATTCTAACTATGGCTACACCTTC. This encodes CASSLTSGDSNYGYTF.

The chain carries TRBV30 and TRBJ1-1, with unresolved D. The CDR3 is 13 amino acids. Looked up from germline, CDR1 is GTSNPN and CDR2 is SVGIG (reference sequence). V lost 2 bases to trimming and J lost 2 bases, with 9 bases between them. CDR3 nucleotides: TGTGCCTGGAGTCTGGGTAGAAACACTGAAGCTTTCTTT. It yields the protein CAWSLGRNTEAFF.

This chain uses TRBV6-4 with TRBJ1-2, with unresolved D. The V gene's germline CDR1 is MRHNA and CDR2 SNTAGT. CDR3 size: 12 residues. The ends were cut back, 6 bases at V and 8 bases at J, with 13 bases in the middle. As DNA, the CDR3 is TGTGCCAGCAGCCCTGATGGCTTGGGCTACACCTTC. It specifies CASSPDGLGYTF.

The rearrangement joins TRBV19 to TRBJ1-2, with D perhaps matching TRBD1 (6 bases). V was pared by 7 bases and J by 4 bases, with 22 bases between. CDR1 LNHDA and CDR2 SQIVND come from the germline V gene (reference sequence). The CDR3 is made up of 16 amino acids. The CDR3 loop reads CASNIGARGAIYGYTF. The CDR3 DNA reads as TGTGCCAGTAATATTGGGGCTCGGGGGGCTATCTATGGCTACACCTTC.

V and J are TRBV10-3 and TRBJ1-1; D gene unclear. V shed 1 base and J shed 4 bases, with 13 bases lying between them. Germline CDR1 reads ENHRY; CDR2 reads SYGVKD. The CDR3 covers 15 residues. In DNA, the CDR3 is TGTGCCATCAGTGAGTACCACCCGGTCGCCACTGAAGCTTTCTTT. This gives the protein CAISEYHPVATEAFF.

V gene TRBV28 combines with J gene TRBJ1-1, with a possible D match to TRBD1 (5 bases). Trimming removed 11 bases at V and 8 bases at J, with 9 bases between. The CDR3 sequence is 9 residues long. CDR1 MDHEN and CDR2 SYDVKM come from the germline V gene. Written as DNA, the CDR3 is TGTGCCTCGGGGACCGAAGCTTTCTTT. Protein product: CASGTEAFF. The full variable domain, with the rest looked up from reference TRBV28 and TRBJ1-1, is DVKVTQSSRYLVKRTGEKVFLECVQDMDHENMFWYRQDPGLGLRLIYFSYDVKMKEKGDIPEGYSVSREKKERFSLILESASTNQTSMYLCASGTEAFFGQGTRLTVV.

V gene TRBV27 combines with J gene TRBJ2-1; the D call may be TRBD1 or TRBD2 (5 bases each). Trimming left V 2 bases short and J 6 bases short, with 14 bases between. The CDR3 totals 15 residues. The germline gives CDR1 MNHEY, CDR2 SMNVEV (reference sequence). The CDR3, as DNA: TGTGCCAGCAGTTTAGGTCAGGGTGGGGGCAATGAGCAGTTCTTC. Translation: CASSLGQGGGNEQFF.

The chain combines TRBV19 with TRBJ2-5, with 9 bases that match TRBD1. Looked up from germline, CDR1 is LNHDA and CDR2 is SQIVND (reference sequence). This CDR3 has 16 amino acids. V lost 5 bases to trimming and J lost 5 bases; unmatched junction nucleotides: 12. Written as DNA, the CDR3 is TGTGCCAGTAGTTACTCTTCGGGGACAGGGCTTGAGACCCAGTACTTC. Translation gives CASSYSSGTGLETQYF.

The count of this clone is one. The genes are TRBV7-9 and TRBJ2-5, with D perhaps matching TRBD2 (5 bases). The J call may be mistaken, given a closer DNA end match to TRBJ2-7. CDR3 size: 14 residues. The V gene's germline CDR1 is SEHNR and CDR2 FQNEAQ (reference sequence). The DNA of the CDR3 is TGTGCCAGCAGCCCCATTGGGAGAGCCTACGAGCAGTACTTC. It translates to CASSPIGRAYEQYF.

The rearrangement uses TRBV4-1 and TRBJ1-1; D call uncertain. Trimming removed 1 base from V and 4 bases from J, with 13 bases in between. This CDR3 contains 15 residues. Germline V CDR1 and CDR2: MGHRA, YSYEKL. The CDR3 spells CASSQGKGRLTEAFF. CDR3 DNA: TGCGCCAGCAGCCAAGGGAAAGGGCGGCTCACTGAAGCTTTCTTT.